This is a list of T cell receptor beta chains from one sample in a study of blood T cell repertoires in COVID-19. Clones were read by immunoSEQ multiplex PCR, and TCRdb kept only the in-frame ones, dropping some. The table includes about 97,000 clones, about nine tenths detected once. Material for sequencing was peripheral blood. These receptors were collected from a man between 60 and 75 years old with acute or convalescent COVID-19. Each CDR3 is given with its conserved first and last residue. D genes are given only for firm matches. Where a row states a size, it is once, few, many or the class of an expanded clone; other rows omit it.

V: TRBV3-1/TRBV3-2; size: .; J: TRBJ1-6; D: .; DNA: TGTGCCAGCAGCCCCCGGGACACCTATTCACCCCTCCACTTT; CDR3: CASSPRDTYSPLHF
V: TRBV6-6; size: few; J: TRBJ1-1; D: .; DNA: TGTGCCAGCAGTATCCAGGGGAAGAACACTGAAGCTTTCTTT; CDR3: CASSIQGKNTEAFF
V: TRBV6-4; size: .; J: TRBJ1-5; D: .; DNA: TGTGCCAGCAGTGACTCAGAGGGCAGGCTGGATAGCAATCAGCCCCAGCATTTT; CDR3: CASSDSEGRLDSNQPQHF
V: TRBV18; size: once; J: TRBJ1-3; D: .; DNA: TGTGCCAGCTCAGATATTGGGGCCGCTGGAAACACCATATATTTT; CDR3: CASSDIGAAGNTIYF
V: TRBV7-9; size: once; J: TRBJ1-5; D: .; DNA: TGTGCCAGCAGCGGCAACAATCAGCCCCAGCATTTT; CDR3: CASSGNNQPQHF
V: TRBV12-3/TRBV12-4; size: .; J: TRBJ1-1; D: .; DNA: TGTGCCAGCAGTTTGTCTGGGCACACTGAAGCTTTCTTT; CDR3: CASSLSGHTEAFF
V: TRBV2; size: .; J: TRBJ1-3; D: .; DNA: TGTGCCAGCAGTGAACAGGGCGTAGGCTCTGGAAACACCATATATTTT; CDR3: CASSEQGVGSGNTIYF
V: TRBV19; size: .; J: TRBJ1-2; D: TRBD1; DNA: TGTGCCACTTCCGACAGGGCGATGGGGGGCTACACCTTC; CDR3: CATSDRAMGGYTF
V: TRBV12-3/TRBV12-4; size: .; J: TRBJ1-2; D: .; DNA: TGTGCCAGCACGTCACAGGGCCAAGGCTACACCTTC; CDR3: CASTSQGQGYTF
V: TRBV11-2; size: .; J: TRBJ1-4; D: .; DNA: TGTGCCAGCAGCGCACAGGGCTTGTCTAATGAAAAACTGTTTTTT; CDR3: CASSAQGLSNEKLFF
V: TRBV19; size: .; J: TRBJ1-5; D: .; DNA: TGTGCCAGTAGCCACAGGGAAAAAGGTCAGCCCCAGCATTTT; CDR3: CASSHREKGQPQHF
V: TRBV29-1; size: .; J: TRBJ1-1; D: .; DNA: TGCAGCGTTGAAGATGTCTGGGGCGCGAACACTGAAGCTTTCTTT; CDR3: CSVEDVWGANTEAFF
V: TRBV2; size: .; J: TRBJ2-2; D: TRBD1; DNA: TGTGCCAGCAGCGGGACAGGGTGGACCGGGGAGCTGTTTTTT; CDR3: CASSGTGWTGELFF
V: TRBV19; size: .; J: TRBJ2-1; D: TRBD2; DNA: TGTGCCAGTAGTTCCGGACTAGCGGGGGCCTTAATGTTCTTC; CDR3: CASSSGLAGALMFF
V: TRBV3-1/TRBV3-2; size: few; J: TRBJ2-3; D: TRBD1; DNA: TGTGCCAGCAGCCAAGAGTTCCCGGGACAGGGGTTGATGGATACGCAGTATTTT; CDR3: CASSQEFPGQGLMDTQYF
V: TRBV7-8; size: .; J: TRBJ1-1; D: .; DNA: TGTGCCAGCAGCCCGGGGAGCACTGAAGCTTTCTTT; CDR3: CASSPGSTEAFF
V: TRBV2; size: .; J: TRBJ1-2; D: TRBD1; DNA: TGTGCCAGCAGGAACAGGGGGGACGGCTACACCTTC; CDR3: CASRNRGDGYTF
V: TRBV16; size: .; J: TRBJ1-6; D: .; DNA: TGTGCCAGCAGCTGGGACATTTTTAGCTCCTATAATTCACCCCTCCACTTT; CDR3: CASSWDIFSSYNSPLHF
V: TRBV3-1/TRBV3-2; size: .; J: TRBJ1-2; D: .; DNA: TGTGCCAGCAGCCAGGCGGGGGGCAAGGGCTACACCTTC; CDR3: CASSQAGGKGYTF
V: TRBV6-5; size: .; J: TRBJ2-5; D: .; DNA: TGTGCCAGCAGTTACTCCGGCACGGGAGAGACCCAGTACTTC; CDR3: CASSYSGTGETQYF
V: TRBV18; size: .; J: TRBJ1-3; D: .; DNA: TGTGCCAGCTCATACTCGCAGGGACTGGGAAACACCATATATTTT; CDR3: CASSYSQGLGNTIYF
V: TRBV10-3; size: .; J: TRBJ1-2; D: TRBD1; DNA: TGTGCCATCAGTGCCGGACAGGGGAGGGATTATGATGGCTACACCTTC; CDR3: CAISAGQGRDYDGYTF
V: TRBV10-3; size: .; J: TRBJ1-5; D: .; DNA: TGTGCCATCAGTACCTTGGGCCAGCCCCAGCATTTT; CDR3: CAISTLGQPQHF
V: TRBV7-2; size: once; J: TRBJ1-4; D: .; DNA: TGTGCCAGCAGCTGGACGGCAGGGACTAATGAAAAACTGTTTTTT; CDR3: CASSWTAGTNEKLFF
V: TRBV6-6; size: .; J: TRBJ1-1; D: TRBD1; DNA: TGTGCCAGCAGTTACAGGGGGCAGAACACTGAAGCTTTCTTT; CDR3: CASSYRGQNTEAFF
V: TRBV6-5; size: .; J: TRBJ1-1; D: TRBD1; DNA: TGTGCCAGCGATCACGGGACAGTCCACACTGAAGCTTTCTTT; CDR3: CASDHGTVHTEAFF
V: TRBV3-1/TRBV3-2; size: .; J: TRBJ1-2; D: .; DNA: TGTGCCAGCAGCCAACAGGGAACCTATGGCTACACCTTC; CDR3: CASSQQGTYGYTF
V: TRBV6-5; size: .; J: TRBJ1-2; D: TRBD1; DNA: TGTGCCAGCAGGACCGCGGGACAGGGCTATGGCTACACCTTC; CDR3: CASRTAGQGYGYTF
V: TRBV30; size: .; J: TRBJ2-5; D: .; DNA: TGTGCCTGGAGTGTTAAAGAGACCCAGTACTTC; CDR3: CAWSVKETQYF
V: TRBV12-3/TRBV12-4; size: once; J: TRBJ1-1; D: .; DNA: TGTGCCAGCAGTTTTGGGGGGGTCACTGAAGCTTTCTTT; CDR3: CASSFGGVTEAFF
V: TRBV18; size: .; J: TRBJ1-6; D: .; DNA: TGTGCCAGCTCACCCCCCGCGGGAGGACAATCACCCCTCCACTTT; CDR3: CASSPPAGGQSPLHF
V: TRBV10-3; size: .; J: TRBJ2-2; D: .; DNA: TGTGCCACGGCGGAGGGGCGGACCGGGGAGCTGTTTTTT; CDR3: CATAEGRTGELFF
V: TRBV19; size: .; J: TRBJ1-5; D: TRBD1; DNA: TGTGCCAGTACCCGATCCGGGACAGGGGGCATGGTGCAGCCCCAGCATTTT; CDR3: CASTRSGTGGMVQPQHF
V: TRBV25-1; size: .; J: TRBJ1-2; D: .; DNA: TGTGCCAGCAGTGAATCCCTAGACGACTACACCTTC; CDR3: CASSESLDDYTF
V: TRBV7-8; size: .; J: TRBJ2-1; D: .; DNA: TGTGCCAGCTCTAATAACGTAGCTACCTACAATGAGCAGTTCTTC; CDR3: CASSNNVATYNEQFF
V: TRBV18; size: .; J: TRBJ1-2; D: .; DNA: TGTGCCAGCTCACCAACAGGGAGGGGCAACGGCTACACCTTC; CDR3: CASSPTGRGNGYTF
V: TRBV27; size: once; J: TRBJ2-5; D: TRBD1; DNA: TGTGCCAGCAGTCGAGACCCCAGACAGGGGGCAAAAGAGACCCAGTACTTC; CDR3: CASSRDPRQGAKETQYF
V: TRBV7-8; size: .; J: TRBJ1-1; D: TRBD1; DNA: TGTGCCAGCAGCCTAGGACAGGGGGCGCCTCCTTTCTTT; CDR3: CASSLGQGAPPFF
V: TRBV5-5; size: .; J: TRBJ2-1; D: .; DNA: TGTGCCAGCAGCTTGGACGGCGTAGCGGACTACAATGAGCAGTTCTTC; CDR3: CASSLDGVADYNEQFF
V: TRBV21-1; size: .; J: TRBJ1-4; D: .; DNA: TGTGCCAGCAGCAAAGGTCCTAGCAGGGGAGGGGAAAAACTGTTTTTT; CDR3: CASSKGPSRGGEKLFF
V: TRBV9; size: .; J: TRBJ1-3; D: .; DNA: TGTGCCAGCAGCGTAGATCACTCTGGAAACACCATATATTTT; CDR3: CASSVDHSGNTIYF
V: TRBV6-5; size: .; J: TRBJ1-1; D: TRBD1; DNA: TGTGCCAGCAGTTTACAGGGGTACACTGAAGCTTTCTTT; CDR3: CASSLQGYTEAFF
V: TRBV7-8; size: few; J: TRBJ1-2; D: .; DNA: TGTGCCAGCACCAATGGGGGCCAGGGCTATGGCTACACCTTC; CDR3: CASTNGGQGYGYTF
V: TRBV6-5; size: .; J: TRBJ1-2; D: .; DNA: TGTGCCAGCCTTCGGGAATATGGCTACACCTTC; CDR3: CASLREYGYTF
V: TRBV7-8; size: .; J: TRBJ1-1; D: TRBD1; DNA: TGTGCCAGCAGCTCGACAGGGCTTGTAACTGAAGCTTTCTTT; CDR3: CASSSTGLVTEAFF
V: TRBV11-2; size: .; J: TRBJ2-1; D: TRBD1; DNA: TGTGCCAGCAGCTGGAGGGACAGGTTGAGGGATGAGCAGTTCTTC; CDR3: CASSWRDRLRDEQFF
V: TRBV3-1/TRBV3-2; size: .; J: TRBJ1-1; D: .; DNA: TGTGCCAGCAGCCACGGACACGTGAACACTGAAGCTTTCTTT; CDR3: CASSHGHVNTEAFF
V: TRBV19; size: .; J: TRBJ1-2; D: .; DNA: TGTGCCAGTAGTATACAGCCGGGAGCTAACTATGGCTACACCTTC; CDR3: CASSIQPGANYGYTF
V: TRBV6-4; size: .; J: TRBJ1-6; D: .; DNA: TGTGCCAGCAGTGAGCCAGGTTATAATTCACCCCTCCACTTT; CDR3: CASSEPGYNSPLHF
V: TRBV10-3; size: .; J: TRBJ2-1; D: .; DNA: TGTGCCATCAGTGAGTGGGGGGATGGCGATGAGCAGTTCTTC; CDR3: CAISEWGDGDEQFF
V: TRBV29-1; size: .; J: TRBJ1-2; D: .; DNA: TGCAGCGCAGGACGGGACACCAACTATGGCTACACCTTC; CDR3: CSAGRDTNYGYTF
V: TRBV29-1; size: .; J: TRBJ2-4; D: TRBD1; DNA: TGCAGCGTTGGGACAGGGAATACCAAAAACATTCAGTACTTC; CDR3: CSVGTGNTKNIQYF
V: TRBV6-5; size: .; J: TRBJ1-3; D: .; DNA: TGTGCCATCAAAAGCCAGGGCGCTGGAAACACCATATATTTT; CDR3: CAIKSQGAGNTIYF
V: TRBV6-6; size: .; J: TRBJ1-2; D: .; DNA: TGTGCCAGCAGTACTGGACAGAAAGCTAACTATGGCTACACCTTC; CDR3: CASSTGQKANYGYTF
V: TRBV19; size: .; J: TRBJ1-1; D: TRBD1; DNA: TGTGCCAGTAGTACGACAGGGGGAACTGAAGCTTTCTTT; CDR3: CASSTTGGTEAFF
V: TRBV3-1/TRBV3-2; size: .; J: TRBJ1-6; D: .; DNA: TGTGCCAGCAGCCAAGACAGGCAGTCCCTCCACTTT; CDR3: CASSQDRQSLHF